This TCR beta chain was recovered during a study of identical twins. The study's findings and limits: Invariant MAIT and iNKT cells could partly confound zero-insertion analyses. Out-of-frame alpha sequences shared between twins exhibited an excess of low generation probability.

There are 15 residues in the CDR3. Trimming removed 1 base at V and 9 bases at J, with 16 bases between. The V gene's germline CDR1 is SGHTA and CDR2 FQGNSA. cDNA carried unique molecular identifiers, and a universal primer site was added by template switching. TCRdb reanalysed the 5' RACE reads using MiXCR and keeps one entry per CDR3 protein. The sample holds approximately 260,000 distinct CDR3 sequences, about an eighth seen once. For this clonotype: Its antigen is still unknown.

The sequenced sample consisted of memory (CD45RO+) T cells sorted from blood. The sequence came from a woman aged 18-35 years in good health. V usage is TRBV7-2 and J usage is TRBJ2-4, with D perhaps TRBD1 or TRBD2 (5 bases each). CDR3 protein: CASSLEGIAGGIQYF. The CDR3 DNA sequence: TGTGCCAGCAGCTTAGAGGGGATAGCTGGAGGCATTCAGTACTTC.